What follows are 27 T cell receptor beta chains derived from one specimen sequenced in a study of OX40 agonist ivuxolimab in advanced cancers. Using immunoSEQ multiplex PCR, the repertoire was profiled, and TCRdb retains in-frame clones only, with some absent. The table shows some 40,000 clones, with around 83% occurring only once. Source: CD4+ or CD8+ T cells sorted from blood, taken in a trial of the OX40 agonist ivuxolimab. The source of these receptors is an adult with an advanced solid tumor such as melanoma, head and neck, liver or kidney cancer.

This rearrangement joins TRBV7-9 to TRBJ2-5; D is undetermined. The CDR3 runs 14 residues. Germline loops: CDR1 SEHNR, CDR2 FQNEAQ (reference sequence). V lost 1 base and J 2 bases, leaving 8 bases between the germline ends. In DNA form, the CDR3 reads TGTGCCAGCAGCTTAGTCGCCAGTCAAGAGACCCAGTACTTC. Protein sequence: CASSLVASQETQYF.

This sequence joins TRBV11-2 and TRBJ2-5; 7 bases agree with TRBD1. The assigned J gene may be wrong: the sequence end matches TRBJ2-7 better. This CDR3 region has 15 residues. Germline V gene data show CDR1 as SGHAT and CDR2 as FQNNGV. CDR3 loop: CASSLPDRLTYEQYF. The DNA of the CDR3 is TGTGCCAGCAGCTTACCGGACAGGCTGACCTACGAGCAGTACTTC.

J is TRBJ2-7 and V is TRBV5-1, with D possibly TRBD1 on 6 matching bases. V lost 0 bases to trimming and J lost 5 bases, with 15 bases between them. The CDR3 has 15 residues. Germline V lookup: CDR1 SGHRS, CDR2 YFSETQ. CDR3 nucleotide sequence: TGCGCCAGCAGCTTGGAACAACAGGGCGTCGACGAGCAGTACTTC. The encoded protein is CASSLEQQGVDEQYF. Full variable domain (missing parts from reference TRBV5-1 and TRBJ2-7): KAGVTQTPRYLIKTRGQQVTLSCSPISGHRSVSWYQQTPGQGLQFLFEYFSETQRNKGNFPGRFSGRQFSNSRSEMNVSTLELGDSALYLCASSLEQQGVDEQYFGPGTRLTVT.

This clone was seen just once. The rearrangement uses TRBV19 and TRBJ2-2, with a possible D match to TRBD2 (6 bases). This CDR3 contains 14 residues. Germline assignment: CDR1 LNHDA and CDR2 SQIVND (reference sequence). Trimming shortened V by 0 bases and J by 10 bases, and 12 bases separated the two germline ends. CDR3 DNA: TGTGCCAGTAGTATAGAGGGCGGCGGGGAGGAGCTGTTTTTT. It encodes CASSIEGGGEELFF.

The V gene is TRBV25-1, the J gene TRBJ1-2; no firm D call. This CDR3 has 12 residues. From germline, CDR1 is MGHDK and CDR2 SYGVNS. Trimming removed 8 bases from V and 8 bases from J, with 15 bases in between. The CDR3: CASRSGSEGYTF. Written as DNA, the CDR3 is TGTGCCAGCCGATCGGGTTCGGAAGGCTACACCTTC.

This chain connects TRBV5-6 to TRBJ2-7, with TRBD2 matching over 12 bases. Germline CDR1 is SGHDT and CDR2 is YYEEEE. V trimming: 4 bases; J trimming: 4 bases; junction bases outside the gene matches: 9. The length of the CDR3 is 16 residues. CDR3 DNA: TGTGCCAGCAGCACCTTCCCGACTAGCGGGGGATACGAGCAGTACTTC. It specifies CASSTFPTSGGYEQYF.

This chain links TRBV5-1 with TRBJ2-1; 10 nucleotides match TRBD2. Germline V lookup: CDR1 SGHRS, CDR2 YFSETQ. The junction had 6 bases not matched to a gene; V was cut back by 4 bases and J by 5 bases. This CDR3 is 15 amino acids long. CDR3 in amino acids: CASSTWTSGNNEQFF. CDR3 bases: TGCGCCAGCAGCACCTGGACTAGCGGCAACAATGAGCAGTTCTTC.

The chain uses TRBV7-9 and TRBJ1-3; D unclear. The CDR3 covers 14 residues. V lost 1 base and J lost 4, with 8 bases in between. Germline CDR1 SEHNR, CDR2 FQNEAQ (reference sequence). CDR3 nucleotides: TGTGCCAGCAGCTTAGACTTGTCCGGAAACACCATATATTTT. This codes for CASSLDLSGNTIYF.

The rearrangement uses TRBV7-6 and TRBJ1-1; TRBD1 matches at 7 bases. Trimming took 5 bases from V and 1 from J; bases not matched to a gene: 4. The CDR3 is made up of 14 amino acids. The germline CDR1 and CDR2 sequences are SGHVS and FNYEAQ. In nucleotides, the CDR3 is TGTGCCAGCAGCCTAGACAGGGCGAACACTGAAGCTTTCTTT. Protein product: CASSLDRANTEAFF.

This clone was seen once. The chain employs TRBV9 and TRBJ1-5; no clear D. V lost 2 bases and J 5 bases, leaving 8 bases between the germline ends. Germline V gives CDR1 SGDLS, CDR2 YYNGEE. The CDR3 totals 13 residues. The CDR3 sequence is CASSVGVDQPQHF. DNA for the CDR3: TGTGCCAGCAGCGTGGGAGTAGATCAGCCCCAGCATTTT.

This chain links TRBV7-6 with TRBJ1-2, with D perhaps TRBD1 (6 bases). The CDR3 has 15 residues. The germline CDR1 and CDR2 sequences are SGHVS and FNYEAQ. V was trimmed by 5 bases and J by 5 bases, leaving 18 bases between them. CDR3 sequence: CASSPSGGAGYGYTF. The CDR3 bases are TGTGCCAGCAGCCCGTCGGGGGGCGCTGGGTATGGCTACACCTTC.

The CDR3 DNA follows: TGTGCCAGCAGCTTGGAAGGTGGAAGCTCCTACAATGAGCAGTTCTTC. Translation gives CASSLEGGSSYNEQFF. The V gene is TRBV5-4, the J gene TRBJ2-1; no definite D call. Germline loops: CDR1 SGHNT, CDR2 YYREEE (reference sequence). Trimming shortened V by 0 bases and J by 0 bases, and 10 bases separated the two germline ends. This CDR3 is built from 16 residues.

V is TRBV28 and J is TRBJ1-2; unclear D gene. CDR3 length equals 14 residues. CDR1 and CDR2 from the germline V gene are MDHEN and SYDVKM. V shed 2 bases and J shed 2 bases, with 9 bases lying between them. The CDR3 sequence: CASSLGEINYGYTF. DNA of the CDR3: TGTGCCAGCAGTTTAGGGGAGATAAACTATGGCTACACCTTC.

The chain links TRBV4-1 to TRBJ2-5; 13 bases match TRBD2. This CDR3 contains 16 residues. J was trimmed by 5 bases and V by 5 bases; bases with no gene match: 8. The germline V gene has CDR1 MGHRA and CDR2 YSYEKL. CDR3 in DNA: TGCGCCAGCAGCTCCAGGACTAGCGGGGGTTTTGAGACCCAGTACTTC. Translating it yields CASSSRTSGGFETQYF.

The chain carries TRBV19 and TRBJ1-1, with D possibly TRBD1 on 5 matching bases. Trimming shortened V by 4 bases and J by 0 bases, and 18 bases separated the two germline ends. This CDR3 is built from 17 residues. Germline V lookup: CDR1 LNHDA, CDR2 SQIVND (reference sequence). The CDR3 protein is CASSSLTGGLLNTEAFF. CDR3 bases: TGTGCCAGTAGTAGCCTCACAGGAGGCCTTCTGAACACTGAAGCTTTCTTT. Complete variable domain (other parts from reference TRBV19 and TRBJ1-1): DGGITQSPKYLFRKEGQNVTLSCEQNLNHDAMYWYRQDPGQGLRLIYYSQIVNDFQKGDIAEGYSVSREKKESFPLTVTSAQKNPTAFYLCASSSLTGGLLNTEAFFGQGTRLTVV.

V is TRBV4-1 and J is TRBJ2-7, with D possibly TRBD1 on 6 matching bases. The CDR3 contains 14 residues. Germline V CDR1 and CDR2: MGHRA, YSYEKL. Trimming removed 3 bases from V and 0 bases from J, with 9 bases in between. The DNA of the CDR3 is TGCGCCAGCAGCCACCCAGGGGACTCCTACGAGCAGTACTTC. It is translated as CASSHPGDSYEQYF.

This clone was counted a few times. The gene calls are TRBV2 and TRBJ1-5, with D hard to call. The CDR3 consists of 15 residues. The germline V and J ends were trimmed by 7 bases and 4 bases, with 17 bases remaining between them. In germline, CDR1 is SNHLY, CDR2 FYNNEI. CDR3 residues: CASKLQQSGNQPQHF. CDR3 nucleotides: TGTGCCAGCAAATTACAACAGAGCGGTAATCAGCCCCAGCATTTT.

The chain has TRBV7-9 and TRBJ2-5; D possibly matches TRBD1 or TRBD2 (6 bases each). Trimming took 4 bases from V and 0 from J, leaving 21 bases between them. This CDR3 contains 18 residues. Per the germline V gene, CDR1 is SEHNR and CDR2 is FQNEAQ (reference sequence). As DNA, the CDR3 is TGTGCCAGCAGCTCTGGTGGGTGGGGGGCCCTTAACCAAGAGACCCAGTACTTC. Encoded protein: CASSSGGWGALNQETQYF.

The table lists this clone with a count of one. CDR3 sequence reads: CASSPGVGAHYEQYF. The DNA of the CDR3 is TGTGCCAGCAGCCCCGGGGTAGGGGCGCACTACGAGCAGTACTTC. This sequence joins TRBV5-4 and TRBJ2-7, with D perhaps given as TRBD1 or TRBD2 (5 bases each). CDR1 SGHNT and CDR2 YYREEE come from the germline V gene (reference sequence). V was clipped by 4 bases and J by 3 bases, with 17 bases between them. This CDR3 region has 15 residues.

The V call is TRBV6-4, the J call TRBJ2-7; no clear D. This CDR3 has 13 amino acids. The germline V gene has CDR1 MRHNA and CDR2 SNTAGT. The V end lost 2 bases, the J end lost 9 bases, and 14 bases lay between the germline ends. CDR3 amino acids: CASSDTEFTTQYF. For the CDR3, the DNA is TGTGCCAGCAGTGACACGGAGTTTACGACGCAGTACTTC.

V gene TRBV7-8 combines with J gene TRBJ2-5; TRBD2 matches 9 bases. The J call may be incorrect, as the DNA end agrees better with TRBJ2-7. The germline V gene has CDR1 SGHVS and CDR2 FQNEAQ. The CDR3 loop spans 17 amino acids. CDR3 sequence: CASSLARSSGSSYEQYF. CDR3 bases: TGTGCCAGCAGCTTAGCGCGAAGTAGCGGGAGCTCCTACGAGCAGTACTTC.

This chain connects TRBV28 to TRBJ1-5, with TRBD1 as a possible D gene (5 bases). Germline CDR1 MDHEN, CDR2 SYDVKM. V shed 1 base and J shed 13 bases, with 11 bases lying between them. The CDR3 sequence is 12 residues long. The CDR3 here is CASSLLAWGQHF. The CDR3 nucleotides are TGTGCCAGCAGTTTATTAGCGTGGGGGCAGCATTTT.

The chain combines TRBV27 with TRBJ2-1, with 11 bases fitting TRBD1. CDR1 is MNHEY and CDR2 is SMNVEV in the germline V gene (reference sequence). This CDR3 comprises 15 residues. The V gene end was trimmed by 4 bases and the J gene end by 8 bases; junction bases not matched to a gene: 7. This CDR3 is CASSSGTGGFYEQFF. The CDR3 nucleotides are TGTGCCAGCAGTTCTGGGACAGGGGGTTTCTATGAGCAGTTCTTC.

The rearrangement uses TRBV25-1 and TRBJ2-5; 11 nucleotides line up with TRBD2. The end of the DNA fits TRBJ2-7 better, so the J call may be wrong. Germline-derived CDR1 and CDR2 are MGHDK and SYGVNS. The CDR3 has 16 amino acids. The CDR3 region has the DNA TGTGCCAGCACACCAGCACTAGCGGGGGAAGCCTACGAGCAGTACTTC. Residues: CASTPALAGEAYEQYF.

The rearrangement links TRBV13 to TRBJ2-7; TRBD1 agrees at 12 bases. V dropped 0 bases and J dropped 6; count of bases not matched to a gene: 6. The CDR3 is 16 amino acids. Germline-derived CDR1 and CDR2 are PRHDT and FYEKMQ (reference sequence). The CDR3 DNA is TGTGCCAGCAGCTTAGGCCCGGGACAGGGGGCTGGCGAGCAGTACTTC. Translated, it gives CASSLGPGQGAGEQYF.

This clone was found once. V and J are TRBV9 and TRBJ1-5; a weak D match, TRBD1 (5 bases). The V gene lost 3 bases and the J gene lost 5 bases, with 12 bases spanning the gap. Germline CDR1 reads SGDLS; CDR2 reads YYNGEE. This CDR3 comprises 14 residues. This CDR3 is CASSARVSDQPQHF. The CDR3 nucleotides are TGTGCCAGCAGCGCCAGGGTCTCCGATCAGCCCCAGCATTTT. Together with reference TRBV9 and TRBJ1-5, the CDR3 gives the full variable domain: DSGVTQTPKHLITATGQRVTLRCSPRSGDLSVYWYQQSLDQGLQFLIQYYNGEERAKGNILERFSAQQFPDLHSELNLSSLELGDSALYFCASSARVSDQPQHFGDGTRLSIL.

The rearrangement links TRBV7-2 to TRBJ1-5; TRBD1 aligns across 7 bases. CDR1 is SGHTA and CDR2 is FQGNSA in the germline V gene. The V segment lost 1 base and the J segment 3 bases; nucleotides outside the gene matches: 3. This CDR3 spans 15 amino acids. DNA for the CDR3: TGTGCCAGCAGCTTAGGCGGACAGGTCAATCAGCCCCAGCATTTT. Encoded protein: CASSLGGQVNQPQHF.